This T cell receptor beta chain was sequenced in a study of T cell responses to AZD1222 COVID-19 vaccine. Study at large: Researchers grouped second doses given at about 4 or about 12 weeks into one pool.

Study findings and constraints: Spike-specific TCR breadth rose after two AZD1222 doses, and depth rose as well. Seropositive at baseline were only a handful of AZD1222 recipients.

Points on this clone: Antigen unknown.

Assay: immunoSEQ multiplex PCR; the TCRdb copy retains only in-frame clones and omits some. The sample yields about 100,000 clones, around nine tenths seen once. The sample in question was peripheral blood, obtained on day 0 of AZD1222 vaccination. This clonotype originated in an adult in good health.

CDR3: CASSRSGTTAQYF. CDR3 coding DNA: TGTGCCAGCAGTCGCTCCGGGACAACAGCGCAGTATTTT. The chain employs TRBV27 and TRBJ2-3, with D possibly TRBD1 on 6 matching bases. Germline loops: CDR1 MNHEY, CDR2 SMNVEV (reference sequence). The ends were cut back, 5 bases at V and 10 bases at J, with 16 bases in the middle. The CDR3 length is 13 residues.